The clone carrying this T cell receptor beta chain appeared a single time. The sample is drawn from a study of blood T cell repertoires in COVID-19. Study at large: The United States, Italy and Spain were the sources of the acute and convalescent COVID-19 samples. Sources were T cells, B-cell-depleted T cells, or PBMCs; the material itself was cDNA or gDNA.

In the original analysis: Amplification from reference gene primers served as the basis for estimated nucleated cell counts. The repertoire was sequenced with immunoSEQ multiplex PCR; TCRdb's copy has only in-frame clones and lacks some. V and J calls and clone size are those listed in that table; D and trimming were worked out from the DNA. The sample contains 40,000 to 60,000 clones, approximately 81% of which appear only once. The CDR3 runs to 15 residues. Germline V CDR1 and CDR2: KGHSH, LQKENI. Trimming cost V 1 base and J 3 bases, with 12 bases left between them. The sequenced sample consisted of peripheral blood. This sequence was found in a woman aged 55-70 years with acute or convalescent COVID-19. The chain is built from TRBV18 and TRBJ1-2; no clear D gene. The chain's CDR3 is CASSPRGDGDYGYTF. CDR3 DNA sequence: TGTGCCAGCTCACCACGGGGTGACGGGGACTATGGCTACACCTTC.